The clone carrying this T cell receptor beta chain has more than one count but fewer than ten. Its antigen is not known. The entry originates in a study of sequential checkpoint blockade in melanoma. As for the study in general: Matched biopsies came pretreatment and at week 13 for about two dozen patients.

This CDR3 has 19 amino acids. V lost 3 bases and J lost 6, with 26 bases in between. Germline V gene data show CDR1 as LNHDA and CDR2 as SQIVND (reference sequence). The treatment here: randomized to nivolumab then ipilimumab (arm A) or the reverse (arm B). Profiling relied on immunoSEQ multiplex PCR, and the TCRdb table lists in-frame clones only, not all of them. This repertoire shows 2,200 or so clones, roughly 24% found once; its top ten account for roughly 23%. Study-wide results and caveats: T-cell fraction and clonality followed PD-L1 and CD8+ counts, not mutational load. Response in arm A was associated with pretreatment TIL clonality.

This TCR came from a human donor with melanoma. J is TRBJ2-2 and V is TRBV19; TRBD2 is a possible D gene (5 bases). This specimen was tumor tissue (inferred from file names), taken from a patient given nivolumab and ipilimumab in sequence. DNA of the CDR3: TGTGCCAGTAGTATCAGGTGGCAAGACAAACTAGGGATGGCCGGGGAGCTGTTTTTT. Residues: CASSIRWQDKLGMAGELFF.